This T cell receptor beta chain derives from a study of T cell clonality in common variable immunodeficiency. Study-wide results and caveats: CVID subjects shared fewer TCRbeta clones than healthy controls did. Patient heterogeneity in the CVID cohort limited correlations between repertoire features and clinical complications. Fewer deletions and N-nucleotide insertions were reportedly seen in common variable immunodeficiency TCR beta sequences.

The CDR3 runs 14 residues. Germline CDR1 reads SNHLY; CDR2 reads FYNNEI. Heparinized whole blood, roughly 4.5 to 9 ml, came from each donor. This clone showed up just a few times. The antigen remains undetermined. The read finishes 3 residues shy of the CDR3 end, and the germline J gene is used to complete it. The protocol was immunoSEQ multiplex PCR, while the TCRdb copy is restricted to in-frame clones and leaves out a portion. Observed in the sample are approximately 52,000 clones, none of them singletons. This clonotype originated in a person aged 18 to 70 in good health. Sequencing input: peripheral blood mononuclear cells. V and J are TRBV2 and TRBJ1-2; tentative D call: TRBD1 (5 bases). CDR3 bases read: TGTGCCAGCAGCTTGGGACTAGCGGAAGCTGAC. The encoded protein is CASSLGLAEAD. The entire CDR3 is CASSLGLAEADYTF.